The 11 T cell receptor beta chains listed next were all sequenced from one sample in a study of beta chain features in type 1 diabetes. Every isolated RNA sample was fully reverse transcribed, so sequencing captured expressed TCRB transcripts. TCRdb's copy holds only in-frame clones and misses some; the assay was immunoSEQ multiplex PCR. Here the sample spans under 250,000 clones, over 12% being singletons. Sequenced material: naive CD4+ T cells from blood. These receptor sequences come from a woman aged 40-49 years in good health.

This clone was found a few times. This chain links TRBV19 with TRBJ2-7; 8 positions agree with TRBD1. Per the germline V gene, CDR1 is LNHDA and CDR2 is SQIVND (reference sequence). The CDR3 runs 14 residues. The junction had 8 bases not matched to a gene; V was cut back by 5 bases and J by 5 bases. The CDR3: CASSSRDRLHEQYF. The CDR3 DNA reads TGTGCCAGTAGTTCCCGGGACAGGCTCCACGAGCAGTACTTC.

The CDR3 bases are TGTGCCAGCATGGACAGGCGGAATCAGCCCCAGCATTTT. Its protein is CASMDRRNQPQHF. The rearrangement uses TRBV2 and TRBJ1-5, with 7 bases lining up with TRBD1. CDR3 length: 13 residues. CDR1 is SNHLY, CDR2 FYNNEI, per germline. J gave up 4 bases and V 7 bases, and 4 bases lay outside the gene matches.

J is TRBJ1-1 and V is TRBV6-5, with D perhaps matching TRBD1 (6 bases). The CDR3 is made up of 15 amino acids. V was clipped by 5 bases and J by 1 base, with 14 bases between them. Germline V gene sequence: CDR1 MNHEY, CDR2 SVGAGI. DNA for the CDR3: TGTGCCAGCAGTGCACGACAGGTGCCGAACACTGAAGCTTTCTTT. Amino acid sequence: CASSARQVPNTEAFF.

The V and J genes are TRBV11-3 and TRBJ2-3, with D unresolved. CDR1 and CDR2 from the germline V gene are SGHNT and YENEEA. With 3 bases removed from V and 4 bases from J, the gap between germline ends came to 5 bases. There are 12 residues in the CDR3. The CDR3 DNA sequence: TGTGCCAGCAGCTTGTCGGCAGATACGCAGTATTTT. It translates to CASSLSADTQYF.

The chain uses TRBV10-3 and TRBJ1-2; D possibly corresponds to TRBD1 (5 bases). Deletions cut 6 bases from V and 4 bases from J, with 15 bases between. The V gene's germline CDR1 is ENHRY and CDR2 SYGVKD. The CDR3 extends over 14 amino acids. The CDR3 DNA follows: TGTGCCATCAGCTCGGGACTCCAAACCTATGGCTACACCTTC. This encodes CAISSGLQTYGYTF.

This clone was counted a few times. J is TRBJ1-2 and V is TRBV4-1, with unresolved D. Trimming took off 4 bases at V and 2 bases at J, with 11 bases between the two ends. Germline V lookup: CDR1 MGHRA, CDR2 YSYEKL. This CDR3 contains 14 residues. This CDR3 reads CASSLSTGNYGYTF. CDR3 in DNA: TGCGCCAGCAGCCTCTCCACGGGAAACTATGGCTACACCTTC.

This clone was counted a few times. V and J are TRBV2 and TRBJ2-7, with D unresolved. Germline V gene data show CDR1 as SNHLY and CDR2 as FYNNEI. The ends were cut back, 8 bases at V and 3 bases at J, with 11 bases in the middle. The CDR3 consists of 12 residues. CDR3 sequence: CASGVTNYEQYF. CDR3 sequence (DNA): TGTGCCAGCGGTGTCACAAACTACGAGCAGTACTTC.

The table lists this clone with a few counts. The chain joins TRBV5-1 to TRBJ2-7, with D possibly TRBD1 on 6 matching bases. CDR1 and CDR2 from the germline V gene are SGHRS and YFSETQ. The CDR3 has 12 amino acids. V was trimmed by 4 bases and J by 6 bases, leaving 11 bases between them. The CDR3 DNA is TGCGCCAGCAGCGCGGACAGAACCGAGCAGTACTTC. It is translated as CASSADRTEQYF. The full variable domain, its missing parts supplied by reference TRBV5-1 and TRBJ2-7, is KAGVTQTPRYLIKTRGQQVTLSCSPISGHRSVSWYQQTPGQGLQFLFEYFSETQRNKGNFPGRFSGRQFSNSRSEMNVSTLELGDSALYLCASSADRTEQYFGPGTRLTVT.

This clone turned up a few times. This chain joins TRBV7-6 and TRBJ2-1, with D possibly being TRBD2 (6 bases). This CDR3 region has 15 residues. Germline V gene sequence: CDR1 SGHVS, CDR2 FNYEAQ. With 6 bases removed from V and 0 bases from J, the gap between germline ends came to 12 bases. CDR3 DNA: TGTGCCAGCAGTTTGACTAGGACCTCCTACAATGAGCAGTTCTTC. Residues: CASSLTRTSYNEQFF.

This clone was counted only a few times. The gene calls are TRBV11-3 and TRBJ1-2; D ambiguous. The germline CDR1 and CDR2 sequences are SGHNT and YENEEA. This CDR3 comprises 14 residues. V gave up 0 bases and J gave up 5 bases, with 10 bases separating them. The CDR3 DNA reads TGTGCCAGCAGCTTAGAGTCAGAAATGTATGGCTACACCTTC. This encodes CASSLESEMYGYTF. The full variable domain, completed using reference TRBV11-3 and TRBJ1-2, is EAGVVQSPRYKIIEKKQPVAFWCNPISGHNTLYWYLQNLGQGPELLIRYENEEAVDDSQLPKDRFSAERLKGVDSTLKIQPAELGDSAVYLCASSLESEMYGYTFGSGTRLTVV.

The gene calls are TRBV10-3 and TRBJ2-3; 7 bases map to TRBD1. J was trimmed by 2 bases and V by 7 bases; bases with no gene match: 9. The germline V gene encodes CDR1 ENHRY and CDR2 SYGVKD. The CDR3 covers 15 residues. The CDR3 region has the DNA TGTGCCATCAAGGGCTGGACAGGCCTCACAGATACGCAGTATTTT. Protein product: CAIKGWTGLTDTQYF.